This TCR beta chain was identified in a study of T cell responses to AZD1222 COVID-19 vaccine listed by TCRdb under 2021. In the study overall: AZD1222 recipients given second doses at about 4 weeks or at about 12 weeks were pooled, since spike-specific TCR depth and breadth were not found to differ between the two schedules. TCR sequencing covered more than 230 trial participants: some 210 given two doses of AZD1222 and approximately 26 given two doses of MenACWY control vaccine. Trial participants were enrolled by age into 18-55, 56-69 and 70-plus year subgroups, with approximately 150, 30 and 60 TCR-sequenced participants respectively.

The CDR3 regions of human TCRbeta chains were analyzed by immunosequencing. Under the source paper's analysis protocol: TCRs in the repertoires were compared against a reference library of SARS-CoV-2-specific TCRs that had been generated with the MIRA antigen-specificity platform. Breadth meant the fraction of unique TCRs that were SARS-CoV-2-associated, whereas depth meant the fraction of total T cells that were SARS-CoV-2-associated. Using the MIRA data, every spike-specific TCR was mapped to the spike region that the TCR reacted to and assigned to either a CD4 or a CD8 class. Log10-transformed breadth and depth values were compared by one-way ANOVA with Sidak's multiple comparisons tests. TCRdb provides this immuneACCESS table in a form limited to in-frame rearrangements. Some clones are lacking; in checked studies, under half of them reflect an unresolved V gene, and why the rest are absent is not known. The D gene and trimming were derived from the DNA, and the V and J assignments and clone size from that table. A total of about 92,000 clones appear in this sample, approximately 91% of them only once. The top ten clonotypes cover 22% of the sample.

A note on this clone: Its target antigen remains unknown. No qualities accompany the bases; no much larger clone lies one base away.

The sample's time point label, in plain terms: baseline before first vaccination. Vaccinee samples came from UK trials COV001 and COV002, including a single-blind randomized controlled phase 2/3 trial of AZD1222 (ChAdOx1 nCoV-19) in healthy adults. Trial participant PBMC samples were collected at day 0 and day 28 after the second dose for TCRbeta chain sequencing. According to the germline V gene (reference sequence), CDR1 reads SEHNR and CDR2 reads FQNEAQ. A distance of 11 bases separates the germline ends of V and J, which lose 5 bases and 4 bases respectively. The cysteine opens and the phenylalanine closes a CDR3 of 14 amino acids. Only the CDR3 portion is preserved as DNA: 42 bases, with reading frame beginning at the first base. Broader findings and caveats from the paper: After two AZD1222 doses, both the breadth and the depth of spike-specific TCRs were significantly higher than at day 0 and than in MenACWY recipients. CD4 TCRs associated with the vaccine covered the entire spike protein, and the dominant responses were in regions 160-218 and 743-854. The 56-69-year group was small, and its depth increase did not reach significance, likely because of low power. Because no day 14 peak-response samples were available, repertoires were characterized only after the peak T cell response. Most participants were white British and females outnumbered males, and the authors suggested that clonal diversity may have been underestimated. Conclusions about previously exposed vaccinees are limited, since just five or six AZD1222 recipients were seropositive for SARS-CoV-2 at baseline. Nearly half of unique spike-specific TCRs reportedly recognized epitopes outside regions mutated in the B.1.351 and B.1.1.7 variants.

The chain joins TRBV7-9 to TRBJ2-2; the D gene assignment is ambiguous. The source material was peripheral blood, sampled on day 0 of AZD1222 vaccination. The receptor comes from an adult in good health. The CDR3 sequence is CASSPLGITGELFF. The nucleotides are TGTGCCAGCAGCCCGCTAGGGATCACCGGGGAGCTGTTTTTT.